One T cell receptor beta chain is described in this entry. Antigen unknown. The CDR3 is 15 residues long. The germline gives CDR1 SGDLS, CDR2 YYNGEE. Trimming shortened V by 0 bases and J by 3 bases, and 12 bases separated the two germline ends. This sample is drawn from a study of T cells in Graves' hyperthyroidism and ophthalmopathy. Findings and caveats of the study: Blood samples included most of the expanded thyroid clonotypes exceeding 0.001. The authors' 13 V-J model separated ophthalmopathy from stable hyperthyroidism.

Amplification targeted TCR beta CDR3 regions from RNA transcripts. HTBI primers were employed in a first-round RT-PCR of the TCR CDR3. TCRdb passed the multiplex PCR reads through MiXCR, listing each CDR3 protein once. The profile shows about 700,000 distinct CDR3 sequences, 40% to 55% of them singletons. The diagnostic basis comprised clinical symptoms, serum thyroxine and TRAb, thyroid ultrasound and orbital computed tomography. V usage is TRBV9 and J usage is TRBJ1-1; tentatively, D is TRBD1 (5 bases). This clonotype was sampled from an adult man with Graves' disease, either hyperthyroidism or ophthalmopathy (not recorded which). The sample taken for sequencing was peripheral blood or thyroid tissue (not recorded which). The CDR3 region has the DNA TGTGCCAGCAGCGTAGGCCCGGGGCGGGACACTGAAGCTTTCTTT. Amino acid sequence: CASSVGPGRDTEAFF. Drawing the rest from reference TRBV9 and TRBJ1-1, the complete variable domain is DSGVTQTPKHLITATGQRVTLRCSPRSGDLSVYWYQQSLDQGLQFLIQYYNGEERAKGNILERFSAQQFPDLHSELNLSSLELGDSALYFCASSVGPGRDTEAFFGQGTRLTVV.